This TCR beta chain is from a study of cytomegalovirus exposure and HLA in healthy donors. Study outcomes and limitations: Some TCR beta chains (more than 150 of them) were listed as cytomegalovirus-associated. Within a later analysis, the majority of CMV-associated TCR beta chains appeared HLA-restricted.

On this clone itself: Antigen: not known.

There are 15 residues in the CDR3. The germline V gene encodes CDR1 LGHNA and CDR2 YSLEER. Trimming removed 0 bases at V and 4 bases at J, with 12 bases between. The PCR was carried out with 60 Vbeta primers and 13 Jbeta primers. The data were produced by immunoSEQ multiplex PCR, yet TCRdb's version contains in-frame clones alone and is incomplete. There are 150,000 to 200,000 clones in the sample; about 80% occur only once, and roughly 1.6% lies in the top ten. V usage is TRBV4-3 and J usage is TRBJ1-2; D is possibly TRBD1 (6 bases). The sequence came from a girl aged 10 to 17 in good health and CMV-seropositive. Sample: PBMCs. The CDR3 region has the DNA TGCGCCAGCAGCCAAGATTGGGAGGGGGTCTATGGCTACACCTTC. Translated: CASSQDWEGVYGYTF.